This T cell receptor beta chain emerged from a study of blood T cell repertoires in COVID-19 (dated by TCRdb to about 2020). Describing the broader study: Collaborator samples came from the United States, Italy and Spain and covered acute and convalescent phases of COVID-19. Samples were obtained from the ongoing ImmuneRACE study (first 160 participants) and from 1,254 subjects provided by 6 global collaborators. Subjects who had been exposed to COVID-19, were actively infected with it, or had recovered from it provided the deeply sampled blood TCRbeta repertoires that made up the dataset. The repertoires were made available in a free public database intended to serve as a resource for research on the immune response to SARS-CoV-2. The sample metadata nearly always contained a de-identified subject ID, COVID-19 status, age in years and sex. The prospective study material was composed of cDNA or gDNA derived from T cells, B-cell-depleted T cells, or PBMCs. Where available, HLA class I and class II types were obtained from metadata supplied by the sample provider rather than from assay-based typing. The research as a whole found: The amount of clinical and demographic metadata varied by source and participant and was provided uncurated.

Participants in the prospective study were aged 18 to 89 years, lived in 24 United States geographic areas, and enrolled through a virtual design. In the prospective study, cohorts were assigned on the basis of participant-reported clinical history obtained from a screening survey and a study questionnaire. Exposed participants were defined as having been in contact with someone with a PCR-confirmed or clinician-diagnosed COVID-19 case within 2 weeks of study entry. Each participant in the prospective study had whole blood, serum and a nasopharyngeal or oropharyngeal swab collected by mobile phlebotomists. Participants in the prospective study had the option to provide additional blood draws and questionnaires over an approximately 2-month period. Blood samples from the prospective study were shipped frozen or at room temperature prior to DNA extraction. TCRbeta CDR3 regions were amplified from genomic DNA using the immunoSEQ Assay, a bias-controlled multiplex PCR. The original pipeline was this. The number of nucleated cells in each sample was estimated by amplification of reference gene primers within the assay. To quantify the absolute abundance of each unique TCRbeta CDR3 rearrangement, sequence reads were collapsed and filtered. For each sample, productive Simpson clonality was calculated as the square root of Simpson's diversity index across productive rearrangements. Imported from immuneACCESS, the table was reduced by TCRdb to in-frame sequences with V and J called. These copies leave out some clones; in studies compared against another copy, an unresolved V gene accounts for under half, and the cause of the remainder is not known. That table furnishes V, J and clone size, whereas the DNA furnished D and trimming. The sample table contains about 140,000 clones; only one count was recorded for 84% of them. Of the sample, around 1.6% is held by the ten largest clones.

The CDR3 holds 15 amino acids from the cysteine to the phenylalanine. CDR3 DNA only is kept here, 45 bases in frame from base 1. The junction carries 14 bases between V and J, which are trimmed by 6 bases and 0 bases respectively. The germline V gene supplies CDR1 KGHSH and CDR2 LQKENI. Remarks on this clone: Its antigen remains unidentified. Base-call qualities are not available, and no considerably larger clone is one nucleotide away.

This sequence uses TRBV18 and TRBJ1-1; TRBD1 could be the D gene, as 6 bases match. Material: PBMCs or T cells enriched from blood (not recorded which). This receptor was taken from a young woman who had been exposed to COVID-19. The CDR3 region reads CASSVRDIMNTEAFF. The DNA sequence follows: TGTGCCAGCTCGGTCCGGGACATCATGAACACTGAAGCTTTCTTT.